The clone carrying this T cell receptor (beta chain) was seen a handful of times. Its antigen is unknown. The data stem from a study of T-cell reconstitution after alpha-beta-depleted transplantation in children. Study-level findings and limits: Reportedly, alpha-beta T cells present about two months post-transplant originated from several hundred expanded clones of graft origin. One year post-transplant, T-cell counts and diversity were largely derived from T cells produced anew. Certain patients had high TCRbeta diversity at day 60, and it came from recipient T cells and thymic progenitors that survived.

TCRbeta library preparation incorporated unique molecular identifiers. Each CDR3 protein is one row after TCRdb ran MiXCR on the PCR reads. Of hundreds of thousands of distinct CDR3 sequences listed, about a quarter are singletons. This CDR3 contains 13 residues. The V gene end was trimmed by 7 bases and the J gene end by 3 bases; junction bases not matched to a gene: 3. Germline CDR1 SQVTM, CDR2 ANQGSEA. The chain is built from TRBV29-1 and TRBJ2-3, with 11 bases aligning to TRBD2. This clonotype originated in a girl between 2 and 10 years old with Fanconi anemia, due to receive a stem cell transplant. The sequenced sample was PBMCs, obtained before TCRalphabeta/CD19-depleted stem cell transplant. Written as DNA, the CDR3 is TGCAGCGCGACTAGCGGGACTACAGATACGCAGTATTTT. Amino acid sequence: CSATSGTTDTQYF.